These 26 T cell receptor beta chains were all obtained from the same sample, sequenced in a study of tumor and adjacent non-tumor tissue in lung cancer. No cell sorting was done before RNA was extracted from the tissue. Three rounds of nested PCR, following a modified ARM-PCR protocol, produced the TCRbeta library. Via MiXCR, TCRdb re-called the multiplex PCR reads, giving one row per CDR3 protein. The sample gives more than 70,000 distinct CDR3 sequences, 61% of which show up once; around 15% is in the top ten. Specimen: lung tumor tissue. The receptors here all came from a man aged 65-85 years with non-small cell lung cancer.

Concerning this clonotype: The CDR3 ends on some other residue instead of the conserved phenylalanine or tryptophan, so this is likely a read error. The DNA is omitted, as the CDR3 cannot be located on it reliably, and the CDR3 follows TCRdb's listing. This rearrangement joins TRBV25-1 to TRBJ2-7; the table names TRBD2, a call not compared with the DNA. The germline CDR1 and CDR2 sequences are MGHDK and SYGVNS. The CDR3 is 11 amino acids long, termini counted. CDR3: CASTRGKEQHL.

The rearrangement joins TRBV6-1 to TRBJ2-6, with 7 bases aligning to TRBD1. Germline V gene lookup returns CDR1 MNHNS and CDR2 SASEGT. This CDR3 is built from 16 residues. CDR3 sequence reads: CANSAEDRSGANVLTF. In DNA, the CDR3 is TGTGCTAACAGTGCCGAGGACAGGTCTGGGGCCAACGTCCTGACTTTC.

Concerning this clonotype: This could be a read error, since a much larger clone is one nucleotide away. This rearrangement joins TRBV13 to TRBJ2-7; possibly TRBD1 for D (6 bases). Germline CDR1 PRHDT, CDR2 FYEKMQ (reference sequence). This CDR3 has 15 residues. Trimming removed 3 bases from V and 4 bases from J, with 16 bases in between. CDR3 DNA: TGTGCCAGCAGCTTCCGGGACATGGAAGGATACGAGCAGTACTTC. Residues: CASSFRDMEGYEQYF.

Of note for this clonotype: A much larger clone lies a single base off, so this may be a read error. The CDR3 loop is CSLGQSSSGGYTF. CDR3 bases: TGCAGCCTGGGACAGAGTTCTTCGGGAGGCTACACCTTC. V is TRBV29-1 and J is TRBJ1-2, with 7 bases fitting TRBD1. There are 13 residues in the CDR3. Germline V lookup: CDR1 SQVTM, CDR2 ANQGSEA. With V trimmed by 8 bases and J by 8 bases, 14 bases remained unmatched.

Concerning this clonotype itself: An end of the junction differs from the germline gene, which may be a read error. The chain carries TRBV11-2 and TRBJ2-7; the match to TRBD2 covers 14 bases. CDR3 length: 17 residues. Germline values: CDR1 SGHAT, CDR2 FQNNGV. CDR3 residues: CASSSNPGLAGVREQYF. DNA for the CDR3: TGTGCCAGCAGCTCAAATCCGGGACTAGCGGGAGTTCGTGAGCAGTACTTT.

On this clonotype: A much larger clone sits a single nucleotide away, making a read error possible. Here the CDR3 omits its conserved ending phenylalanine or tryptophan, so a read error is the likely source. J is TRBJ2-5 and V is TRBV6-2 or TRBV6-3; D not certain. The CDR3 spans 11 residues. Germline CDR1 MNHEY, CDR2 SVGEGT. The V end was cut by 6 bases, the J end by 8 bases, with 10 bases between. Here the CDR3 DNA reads TGTGCCAGCAGCCTACTCGGCACCCAGTACCTC. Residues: CASSLLGTQYL.

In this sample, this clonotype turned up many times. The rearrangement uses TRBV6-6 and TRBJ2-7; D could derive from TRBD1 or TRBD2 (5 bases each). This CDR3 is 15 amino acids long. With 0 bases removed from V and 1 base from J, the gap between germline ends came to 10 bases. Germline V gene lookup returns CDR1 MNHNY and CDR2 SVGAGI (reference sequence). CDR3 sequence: CASSYSTGRSYEQYF. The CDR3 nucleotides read TGTGCCAGCAGTTACTCCACGGGACGATCCTACGAGCAGTACTTC.

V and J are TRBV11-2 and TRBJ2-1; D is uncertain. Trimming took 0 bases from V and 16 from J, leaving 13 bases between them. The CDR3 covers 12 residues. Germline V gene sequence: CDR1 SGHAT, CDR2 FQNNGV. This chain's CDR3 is CASSLELNEQFF. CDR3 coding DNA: TGTGCCAGCAGCTTAGAGTTAAATGAACAATTCTTC.

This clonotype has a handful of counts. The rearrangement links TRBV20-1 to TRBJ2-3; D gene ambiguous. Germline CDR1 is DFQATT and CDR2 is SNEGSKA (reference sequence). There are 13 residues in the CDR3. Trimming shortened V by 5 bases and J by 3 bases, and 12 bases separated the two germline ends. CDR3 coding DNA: TGCAGTGCTGGTGACCGCTTGACAGATACGCAGTATTTT. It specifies CSAGDRLTDTQYF.

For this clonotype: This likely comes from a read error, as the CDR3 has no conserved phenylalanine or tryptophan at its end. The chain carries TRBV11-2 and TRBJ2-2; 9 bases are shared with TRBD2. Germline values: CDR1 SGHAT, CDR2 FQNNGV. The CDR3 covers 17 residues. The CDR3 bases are TGTGCCAGTAGCTCGGGACTAGCTGGGACTTACAATAAGGAGCTGTTTTAT. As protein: CASSSGLAGTYNKELFY.

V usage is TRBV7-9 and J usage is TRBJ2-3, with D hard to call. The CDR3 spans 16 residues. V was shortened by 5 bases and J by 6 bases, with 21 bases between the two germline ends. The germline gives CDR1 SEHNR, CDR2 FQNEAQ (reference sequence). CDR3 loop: CASSAGRSTKHDTQYF. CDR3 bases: TGTGCCAGCAGCGCCGGTAGAAGCACAAAACATGATACGCAGTATTTT.

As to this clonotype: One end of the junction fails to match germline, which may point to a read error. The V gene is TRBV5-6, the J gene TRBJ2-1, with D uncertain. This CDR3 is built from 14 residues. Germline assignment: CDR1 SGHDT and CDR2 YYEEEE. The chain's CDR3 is CAGSPPTWYNEQFF. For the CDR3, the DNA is TGTGCCGGCAGCCCCCCTACATGGTACAATGAGCAGTTCTTC.

The CDR3 loop reads CASSLVKGTDTQYF. The CDR3, as DNA: TGTGCCAGCAGTCTGGTTAAAGGCACAGATACGCAGTATTTT. This chain uses TRBV25-1 with TRBJ2-3; D is unresolved. V was shortened by 5 bases and J by 1 base, with 10 bases between the two germline ends. The CDR3 extends over 14 amino acids. Looked up from germline, CDR1 is MGHDK and CDR2 is SYGVNS. Complete variable domain (other parts from reference TRBV25-1 and TRBJ2-3): EADIYQTPRYLVIGTGKKITLECSQTMGHDKMYWYQQDPGMELHLIHYSYGVNSTEKGDLSSESTVSRIRTEHFPLTLESARPSHTSQYLCASSLVKGTDTQYFGPGTRLTVL.

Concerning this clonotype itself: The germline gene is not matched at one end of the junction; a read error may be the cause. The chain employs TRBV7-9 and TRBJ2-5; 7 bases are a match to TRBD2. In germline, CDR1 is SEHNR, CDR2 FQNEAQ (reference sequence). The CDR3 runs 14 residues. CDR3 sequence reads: CGSSGQAGLETQYF. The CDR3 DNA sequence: TGTGGCAGCAGCGGACAAGCGGGGTTAGAGACCCAGTACTTC.

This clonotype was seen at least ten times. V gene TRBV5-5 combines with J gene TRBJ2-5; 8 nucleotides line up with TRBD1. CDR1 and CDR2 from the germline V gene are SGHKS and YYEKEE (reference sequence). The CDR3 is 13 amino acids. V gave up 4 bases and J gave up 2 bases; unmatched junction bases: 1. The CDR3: CASSRDRQETQYF. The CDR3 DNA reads TGTGCCAGCAGCCGGGACAGGCAAGAGACCCAGTACTTC. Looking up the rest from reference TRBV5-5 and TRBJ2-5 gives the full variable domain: DAGVTQSPTHLIKTRGQQVTLRCSPISGHKSVSWYQQVLGQGPQFIFQYYEKEERGRGNFPDRFSARQFPNYSSELNVNALLLGDSALYLCASSRDRQETQYFGPGTRLLVL.

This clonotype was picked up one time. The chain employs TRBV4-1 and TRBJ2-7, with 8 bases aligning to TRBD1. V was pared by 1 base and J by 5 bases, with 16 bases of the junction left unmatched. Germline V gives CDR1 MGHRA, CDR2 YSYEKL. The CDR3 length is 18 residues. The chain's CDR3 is CASSQVMSTGDRGHEQYF. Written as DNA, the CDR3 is TGCGCCAGCAGCCAAGTTATGTCGACGGGAGACAGGGGACACGAGCAGTACTTC.

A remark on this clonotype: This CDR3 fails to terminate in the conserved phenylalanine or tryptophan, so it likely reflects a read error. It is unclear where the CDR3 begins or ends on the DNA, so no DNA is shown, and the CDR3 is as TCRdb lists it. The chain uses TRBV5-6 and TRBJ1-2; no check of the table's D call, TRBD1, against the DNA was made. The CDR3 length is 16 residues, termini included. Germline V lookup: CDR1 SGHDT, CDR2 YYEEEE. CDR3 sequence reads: CASSHTPGQGIPGYII.

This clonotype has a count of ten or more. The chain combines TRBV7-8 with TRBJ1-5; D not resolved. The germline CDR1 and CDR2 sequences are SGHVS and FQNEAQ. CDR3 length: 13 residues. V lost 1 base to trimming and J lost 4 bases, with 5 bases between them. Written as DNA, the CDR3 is TGTGCCAGCAGCTTAGTTTTGAATCAGCCCCAGCATTTT. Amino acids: CASSLVLNQPQHF.

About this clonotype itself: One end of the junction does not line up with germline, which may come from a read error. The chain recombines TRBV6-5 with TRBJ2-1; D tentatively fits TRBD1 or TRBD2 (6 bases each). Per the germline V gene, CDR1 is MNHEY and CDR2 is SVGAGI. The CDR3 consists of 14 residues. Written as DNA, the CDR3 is TGTGCCAGCAGGACTAGTGGGGGCTACAATGAGCAGCTCTTC. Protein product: CASRTSGGYNEQLF.

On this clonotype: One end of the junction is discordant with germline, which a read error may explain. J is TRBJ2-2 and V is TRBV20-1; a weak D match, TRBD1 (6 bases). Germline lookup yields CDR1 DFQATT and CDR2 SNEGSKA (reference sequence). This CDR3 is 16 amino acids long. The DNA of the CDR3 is TGCAGTGCTAGAGTTCCCGGGACACTGAACACCGGGGAGATGTTTTTT. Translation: CSARVPGTLNTGEMFF.

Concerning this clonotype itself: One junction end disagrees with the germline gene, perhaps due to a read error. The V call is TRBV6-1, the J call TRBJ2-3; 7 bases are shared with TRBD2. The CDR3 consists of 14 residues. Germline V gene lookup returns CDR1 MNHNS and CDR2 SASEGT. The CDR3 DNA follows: TGTGTCAGCAAGGGGAGGGCAGAAACAGATACGCAGTATTTT. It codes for CVSKGRAETDTQYF.

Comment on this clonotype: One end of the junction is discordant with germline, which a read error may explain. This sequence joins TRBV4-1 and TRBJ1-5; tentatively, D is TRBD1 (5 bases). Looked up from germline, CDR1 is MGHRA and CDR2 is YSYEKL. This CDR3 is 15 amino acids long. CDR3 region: CAISQDTGPNQPQHF. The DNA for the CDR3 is TGCGCCATCAGCCAAGATACGGGACCAAATCAGCCCCAGCATTTT.

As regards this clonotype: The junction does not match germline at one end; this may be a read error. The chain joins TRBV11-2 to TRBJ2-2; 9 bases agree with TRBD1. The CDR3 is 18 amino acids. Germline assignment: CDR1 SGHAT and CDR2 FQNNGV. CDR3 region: CASSLYWTGVLHTGELFF. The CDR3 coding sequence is TGCGCCAGTAGCTTATACTGGACAGGGGTCCTGCACACCGGGGAGCTGTTTTTT.

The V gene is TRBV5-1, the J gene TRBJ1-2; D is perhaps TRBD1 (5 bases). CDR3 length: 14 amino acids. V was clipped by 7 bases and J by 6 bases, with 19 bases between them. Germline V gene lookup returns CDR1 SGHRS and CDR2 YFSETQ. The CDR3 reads CASYGGRGSHGYTF. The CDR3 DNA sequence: TGCGCCAGCTACGGGGGGAGGGGTTCGCATGGCTACACCTTC.

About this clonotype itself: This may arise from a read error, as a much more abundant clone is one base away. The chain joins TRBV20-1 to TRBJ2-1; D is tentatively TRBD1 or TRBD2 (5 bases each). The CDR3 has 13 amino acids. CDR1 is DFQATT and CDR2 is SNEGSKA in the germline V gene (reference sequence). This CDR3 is CSARGAEVNEQFF. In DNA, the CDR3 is TGCAGTGCGAGAGGGGCGGAGGTGAATGAGCAGTTCTTC.

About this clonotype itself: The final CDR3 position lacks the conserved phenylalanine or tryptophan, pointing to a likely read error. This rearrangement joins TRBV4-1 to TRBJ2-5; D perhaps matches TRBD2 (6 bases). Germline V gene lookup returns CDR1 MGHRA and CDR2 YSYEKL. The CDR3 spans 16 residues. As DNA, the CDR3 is TGCGCCAGCAGCCCTCCCTGGGGCGGGACCATGGAGACTCAGTACTAC. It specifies CASSPPWGGTMETQYY.